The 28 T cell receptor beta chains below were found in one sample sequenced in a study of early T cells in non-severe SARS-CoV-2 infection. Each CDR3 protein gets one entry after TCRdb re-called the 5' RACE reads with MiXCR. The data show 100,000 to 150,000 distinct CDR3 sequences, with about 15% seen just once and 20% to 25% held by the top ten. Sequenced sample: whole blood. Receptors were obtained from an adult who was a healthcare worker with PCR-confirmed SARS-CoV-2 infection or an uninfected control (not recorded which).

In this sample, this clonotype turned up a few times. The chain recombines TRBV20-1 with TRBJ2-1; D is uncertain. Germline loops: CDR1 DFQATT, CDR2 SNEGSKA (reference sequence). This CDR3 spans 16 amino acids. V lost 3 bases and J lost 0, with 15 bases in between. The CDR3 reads CSASPSTSSSYNEQFF. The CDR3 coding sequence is TGCAGTGCTAGTCCATCGACCTCGAGCTCCTACAATGAGCAGTTCTTC.

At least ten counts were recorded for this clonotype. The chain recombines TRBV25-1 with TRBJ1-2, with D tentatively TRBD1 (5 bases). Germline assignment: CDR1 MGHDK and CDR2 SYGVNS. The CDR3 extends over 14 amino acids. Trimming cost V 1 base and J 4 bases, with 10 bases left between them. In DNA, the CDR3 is TGTGCCAGCAGTGAATTAGAAGGGGCCTATGGCTACACCTTC. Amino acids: CASSELEGAYGYTF.

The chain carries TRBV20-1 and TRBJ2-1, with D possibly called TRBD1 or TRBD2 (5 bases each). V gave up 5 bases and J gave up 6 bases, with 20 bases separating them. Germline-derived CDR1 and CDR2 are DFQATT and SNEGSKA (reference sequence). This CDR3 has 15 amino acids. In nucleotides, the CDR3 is TGCAGTGCTGCCCTCGGTTCGGGGCCACGCAATGAGCAGTTCTTC. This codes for CSAALGSGPRNEQFF.

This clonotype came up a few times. The CDR3 loop reads CASSTPGVDTQYF. CDR3 bases: TGTGCCAGCAGCACCCCGGGTGTGGATACGCAGTATTTT. This chain connects TRBV9 to TRBJ2-3; no clear D gene. The ends were cut back, 4 bases at V and 6 bases at J, with 12 bases in the middle. CDR1 and CDR2 (germline): SGDLS, YYNGEE. The CDR3 length is 13 residues.

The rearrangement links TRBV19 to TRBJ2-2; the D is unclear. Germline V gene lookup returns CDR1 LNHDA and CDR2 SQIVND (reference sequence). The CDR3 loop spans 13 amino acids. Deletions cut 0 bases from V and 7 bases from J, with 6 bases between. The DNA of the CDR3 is TGTGCCAGTAGTATAGATCGGGTCGGGGAGCTGTTTTTT. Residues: CASSIDRVGELFF.

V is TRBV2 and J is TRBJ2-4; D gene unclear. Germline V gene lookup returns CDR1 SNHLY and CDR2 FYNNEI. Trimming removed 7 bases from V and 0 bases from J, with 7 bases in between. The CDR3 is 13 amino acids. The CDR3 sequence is CASNRLAKNIQYF. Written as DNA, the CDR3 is TGTGCCAGCAACAGATTAGCCAAAAACATTCAGTACTTC.

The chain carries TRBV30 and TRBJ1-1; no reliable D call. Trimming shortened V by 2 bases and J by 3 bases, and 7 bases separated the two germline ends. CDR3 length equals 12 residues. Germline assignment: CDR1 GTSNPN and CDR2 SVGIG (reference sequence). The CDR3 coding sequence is TGTGCCTGGAGTCCGGTCTACACTGAAGCTTTCTTT. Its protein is CAWSPVYTEAFF.

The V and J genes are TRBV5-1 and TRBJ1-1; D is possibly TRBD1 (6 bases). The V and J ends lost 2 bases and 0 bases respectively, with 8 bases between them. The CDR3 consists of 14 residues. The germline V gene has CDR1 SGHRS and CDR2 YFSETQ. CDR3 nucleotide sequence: TGCGCCAGCAGCTTTGGGGGCATGAACACTGAAGCTTTCTTT. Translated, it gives CASSFGGMNTEAFF.

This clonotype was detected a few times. CDR3 sequence (DNA): TGTGCCACCAGCAGACAGCCCATGACAGGGGGATTCCAAGAGACCCAGTACTTC. This codes for CATSRQPMTGGFQETQYF. The chain employs TRBV15 and TRBJ2-5; 9 bases line up with TRBD1. Germline CDR1 is LNHNV and CDR2 is YYDKDF (reference sequence). Losses at the gene ends were 2 bases for V and 1 base for J; bases not matched to a gene: 11. The CDR3 runs to 18 residues.

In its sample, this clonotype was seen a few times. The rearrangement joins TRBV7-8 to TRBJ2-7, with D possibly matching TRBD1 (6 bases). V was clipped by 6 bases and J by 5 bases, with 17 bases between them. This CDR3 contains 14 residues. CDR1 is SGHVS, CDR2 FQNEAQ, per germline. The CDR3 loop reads CASSPQGTVNEQYF. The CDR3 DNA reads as TGTGCCAGCAGTCCACAGGGAACGGTCAACGAGCAGTACTTC.

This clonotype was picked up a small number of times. The CDR3 loop reads CASSQDLLWTDNIQYF. The CDR3 DNA reads TGTGCCAGCAGCCAAGATCTTCTTTGGACGGATAACATTCAGTACTTC. This chain links TRBV3-2 with TRBJ2-4. TRBV3-2 is classified as a pseudogene. The CDR3 loop spans 16 amino acids.

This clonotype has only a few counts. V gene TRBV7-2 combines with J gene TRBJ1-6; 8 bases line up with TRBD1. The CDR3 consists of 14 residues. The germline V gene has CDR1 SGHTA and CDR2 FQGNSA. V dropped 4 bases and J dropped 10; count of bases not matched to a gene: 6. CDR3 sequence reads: CASSYTGQVSPLHF. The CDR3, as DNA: TGTGCCAGCAGCTATACGGGACAGGTGTCACCCCTCCACTTT.

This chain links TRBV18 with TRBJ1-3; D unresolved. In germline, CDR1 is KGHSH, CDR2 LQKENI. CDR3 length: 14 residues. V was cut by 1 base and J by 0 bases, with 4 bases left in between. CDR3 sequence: CASSPQHSGNTIYF. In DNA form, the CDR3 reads TGTGCCAGCTCACCACAACACTCTGGAAACACCATATATTTT. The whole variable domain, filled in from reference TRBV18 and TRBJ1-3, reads NAGVMQNPRHLVRRRGQEARLRCSPMKGHSHVYWYRQLPEEGLKFMVYLQKENIIDESGMPKERFSAEFPKEGPSILRIQQVVRGDSAAYFCASSPQHSGNTIYFGEGSWLTVV.

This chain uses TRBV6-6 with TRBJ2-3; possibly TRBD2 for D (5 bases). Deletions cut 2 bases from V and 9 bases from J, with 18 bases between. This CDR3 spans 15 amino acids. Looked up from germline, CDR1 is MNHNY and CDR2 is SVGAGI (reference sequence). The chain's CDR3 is CASSYGTVEVGTQYF. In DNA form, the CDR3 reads TGTGCCAGCAGTTACGGAACGGTGGAGGTCGGAACGCAGTATTTT.

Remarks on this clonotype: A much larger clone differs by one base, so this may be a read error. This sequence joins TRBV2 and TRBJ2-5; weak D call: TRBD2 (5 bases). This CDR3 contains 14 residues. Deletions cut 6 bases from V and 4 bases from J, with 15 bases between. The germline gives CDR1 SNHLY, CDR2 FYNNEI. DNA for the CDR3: TGTGCCAGCAGAAATCCGGGATCGATAGAGACCCAGTACTTC. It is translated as CASRNPGSIETQYF.

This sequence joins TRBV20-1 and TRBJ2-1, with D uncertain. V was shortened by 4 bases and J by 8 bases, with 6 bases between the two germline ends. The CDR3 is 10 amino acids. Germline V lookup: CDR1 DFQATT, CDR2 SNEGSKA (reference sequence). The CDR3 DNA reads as TGCAGTGCTAATTCAGATGAGCAGTTCTTC. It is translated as CSANSDEQFF.

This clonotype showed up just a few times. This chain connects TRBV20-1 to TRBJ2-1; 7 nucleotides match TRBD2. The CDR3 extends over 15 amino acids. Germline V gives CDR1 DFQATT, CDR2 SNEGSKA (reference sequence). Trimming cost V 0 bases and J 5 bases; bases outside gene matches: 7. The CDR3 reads CSARDQRDPDNEQFF. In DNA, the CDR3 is TGCAGTGCTAGAGATCAGCGGGACCCTGACAATGAGCAGTTCTTC.

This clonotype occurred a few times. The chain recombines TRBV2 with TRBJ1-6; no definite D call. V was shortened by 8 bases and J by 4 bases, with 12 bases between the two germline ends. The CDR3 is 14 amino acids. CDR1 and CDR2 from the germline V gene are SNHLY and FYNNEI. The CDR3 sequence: CASSPADYNSPLHF. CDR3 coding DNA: TGTGCCAGCTCCCCCGCCGATTATAATTCACCCCTCCACTTT.

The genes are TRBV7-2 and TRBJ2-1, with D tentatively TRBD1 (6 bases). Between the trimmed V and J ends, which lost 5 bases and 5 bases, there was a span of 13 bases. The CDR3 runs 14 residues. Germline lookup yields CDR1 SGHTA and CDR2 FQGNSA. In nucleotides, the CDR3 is TGTGCCAGCAGCGCTACCTACAGGGACAATGAGCAGTTCTTC. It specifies CASSATYRDNEQFF.

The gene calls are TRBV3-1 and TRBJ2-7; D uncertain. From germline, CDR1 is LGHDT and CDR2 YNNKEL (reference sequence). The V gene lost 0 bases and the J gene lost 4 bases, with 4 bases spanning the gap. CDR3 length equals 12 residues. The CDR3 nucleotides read TGTGCCAGCAGCCAAGACCGGTACGAGCAGTACTTC. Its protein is CASSQDRYEQYF.

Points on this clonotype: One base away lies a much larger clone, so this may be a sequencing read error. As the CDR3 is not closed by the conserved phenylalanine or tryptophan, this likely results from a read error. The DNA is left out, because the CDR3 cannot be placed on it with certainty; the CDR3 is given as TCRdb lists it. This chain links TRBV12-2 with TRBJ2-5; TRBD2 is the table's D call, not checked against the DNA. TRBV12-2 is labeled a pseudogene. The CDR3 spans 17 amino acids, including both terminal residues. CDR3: CASRLIAAGEKQETQYL.

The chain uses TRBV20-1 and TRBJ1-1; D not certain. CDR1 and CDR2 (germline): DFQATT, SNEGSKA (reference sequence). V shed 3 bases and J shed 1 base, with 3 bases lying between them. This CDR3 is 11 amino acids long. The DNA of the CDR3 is TGCAGTGCTAGGTCGAACACTGAAGCTTTCTTT. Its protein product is CSARSNTEAFF.

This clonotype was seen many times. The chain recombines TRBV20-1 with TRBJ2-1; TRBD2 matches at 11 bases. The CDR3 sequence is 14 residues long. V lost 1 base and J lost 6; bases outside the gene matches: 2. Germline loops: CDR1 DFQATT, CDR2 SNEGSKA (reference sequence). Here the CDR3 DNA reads TGCAGTGCTAGAGCGGGGACTAGCGGCAATGAGCAGTTCTTC. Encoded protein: CSARAGTSGNEQFF.

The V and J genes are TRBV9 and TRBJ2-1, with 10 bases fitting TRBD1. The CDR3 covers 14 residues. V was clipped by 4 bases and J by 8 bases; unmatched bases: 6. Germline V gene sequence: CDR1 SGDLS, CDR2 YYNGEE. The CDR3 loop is CASSTGQGVYEQFF. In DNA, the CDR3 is TGTGCCAGCAGCACCGGACAGGGGGTGTATGAGCAGTTCTTC.

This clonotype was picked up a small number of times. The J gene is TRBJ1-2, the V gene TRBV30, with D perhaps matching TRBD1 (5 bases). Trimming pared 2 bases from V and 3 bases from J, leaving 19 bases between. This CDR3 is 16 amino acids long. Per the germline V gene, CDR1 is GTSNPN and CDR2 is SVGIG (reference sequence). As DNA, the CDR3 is TGTGCCTGGAGTCCCTTTGGCAGGGCGACGTACTATGGCTACACCTTC. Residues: CAWSPFGRATYYGYTF. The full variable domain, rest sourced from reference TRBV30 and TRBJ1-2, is SQTIHQWPATLVQPVGSPLSLECTVEGTSNPNLYWYRQAAGRGLQLLFYSVGIGQISSEVPQNLSASRPQDRQFILSSKKLLLSDSGFYLCAWSPFGRATYYGYTFGSGTRLTVV.

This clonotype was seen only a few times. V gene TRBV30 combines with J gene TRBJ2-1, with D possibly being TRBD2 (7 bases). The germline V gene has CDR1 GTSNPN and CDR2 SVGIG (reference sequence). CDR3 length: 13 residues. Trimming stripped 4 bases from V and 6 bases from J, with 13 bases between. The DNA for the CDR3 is TGTGCCTGGACGCGGGGGCTTCTCAATGAGCAGTTCTTC. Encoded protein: CAWTRGLLNEQFF.

This CDR3 reads CASSSTVPSTEAFF. In DNA form, the CDR3 reads TGTGCCAGCAGTTCGACGGTGCCGTCCACTGAAGCTTTCTTT. The chain employs TRBV6-6 and TRBJ1-1; D uncertain. V shed 4 bases and J shed 4 bases, with 13 bases lying between them. CDR3 length equals 14 residues. Germline lookup yields CDR1 MNHNY and CDR2 SVGAGI (reference sequence).

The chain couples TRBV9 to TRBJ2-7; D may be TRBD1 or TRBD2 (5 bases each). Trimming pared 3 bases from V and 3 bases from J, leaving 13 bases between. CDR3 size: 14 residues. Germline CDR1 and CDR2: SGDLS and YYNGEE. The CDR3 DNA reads TGTGCCAGCAGCGAGGGACCGAAGTACTACGAGCAGTACTTC. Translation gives CASSEGPKYYEQYF.